The clone carrying this TCR beta chain was counted a single time. Its matching antigen is unknown. The CDR3 covers 16 residues. Per the germline V gene, CDR1 is MGHRA and CDR2 is YSYEKL. The junction had 9 bases not matched to a gene; V was cut back by 3 bases and J by 2 bases. The PCR ran on 60 Vbeta and 13 Jbeta primers. The assay was immunoSEQ multiplex PCR, and TCRdb's table has in-frame clones only and misses some. Here the sample spans about 200,000 clones, under 70% being singletons. The sample is drawn from a study of cytomegalovirus exposure and HLA in healthy donors. Study results and limitations: V- and J-gene trimming of TCR beta was linked (in a later analysis) to a missense DCLRE1C variant. Donors were assumed by presence/absence analyses to have roughly uniform sequencing depth.

The chain couples TRBV4-1 to TRBJ1-1; TRBD1 matches 7 bases. The receptor was isolated from a man aged 35 to 55 in good health and CMV-seropositive. The sample comprised PBMCs. As DNA, the CDR3 is TGCGCCAGCAGCCAGACAGGGTTTAGGGGAAACACTGAAGCTTTCTTT. Translation gives CASSQTGFRGNTEAFF.